The 17 T cell receptor beta chains listed next were all sequenced from one sample in a study of T cell repertoires in cytomegalovirus infection (dated by TCRdb to the late 2010s). The meaning of the sample's treatment or condition label: in vitro stimulation with specific CMV peptide epitopes to enrich CMV-specific T cells. Sequencing took place on an Illumina HiSeq 1500. The public reads were run again by TCRdb, first through fastp at Q25 and then through MiXCR, and only productive beta chains were kept. Every distinct CDR3 protein forms one entry, paired with its most common genes and DNA. Counted in this sample were 900,000 to 950,000 distinct CDR3 sequences; roughly 30% of them appeared once. About 14% of the sample is held by the ten biggest clonotypes. Their antigens remain unidentified. The sequenced sample was cultured CD8+ T cells from PBMCs, obtained from culture after CMV antigen stimulation. Receptors originate from a human donor in good health (CMV status not recorded). Some clones in this sample may be carry-over from other donors' samples.

The rearrangement joins TRBV25-1 to TRBJ2-6; perhaps D is TRBD1 or TRBD2 (5 bases each). V lost 2 bases, J lost 0 bases, and 14 bases lay in between. This CDR3 region has 18 residues. Germline V gives CDR1 MGHDK, CDR2 SYGVNS. CDR3 bases: TGTGCCAGCAGTGAAGGGACCGAGACGTCCTCTGGGGCCAACGTCCTGACTTTC. It yields the protein CASSEGTETSSGANVLTF. The variable domain in full, with the rest retrieved from reference TRBV25-1 and TRBJ2-6, is EADIYQTPRYLVIGTGKKITLECSQTMGHDKMYWYQQDPGMELHLIHYSYGVNSTEKGDLSSESTVSRIRTEHFPLTLESARPSHTSQYLCASSEGTETSSGANVLTFGAGSRLTVL.

This clonotype was seen a handful of times. The genes are TRBV4-2 and TRBJ1-4; D not certain. The CDR3 extends over 14 amino acids. V dropped 4 bases and J dropped 7 bases, with 13 bases sitting between them. CDR1 is LGHNA and CDR2 is YNFKEQ in the germline V gene. CDR3 protein: CASSLNAGSEKLFF. CDR3 coding DNA: TGTGCCAGCAGCCTCAATGCGGGGAGTGAAAAACTGTTTTTT.

The CDR3 protein is CASSLEVGGVDGYTF. DNA of the CDR3: TGTGCCAGCAGCTTGGAGGTGGGGGGCGTTGATGGCTACACCTTC. V and J are TRBV5-6 and TRBJ1-2, with TRBD1 as a possible D gene (6 bases). V lost 0 bases and J lost 6, with 15 bases in between. Germline loops: CDR1 SGHDT, CDR2 YYEEEE. There are 15 residues in the CDR3.

The J gene is TRBJ2-7, the V gene TRBV24-1; 7 bases map to TRBD1. CDR3 length: 19 residues. V lost 3 bases, J lost 2 bases, and 18 bases stayed unmatched. The V gene's germline CDR1 is KGHDR and CDR2 SFDVKD. This chain's CDR3 is CATSDPLFRDRIGTYEQYF. The CDR3 DNA sequence: TGTGCCACCAGTGATCCACTCTTCCGGGACAGAATCGGCACCTACGAGCAGTACTTC.

V is TRBV12-3 or TRBV12-4 and J is TRBJ1-1, with D possibly matching TRBD1 (5 bases). V lost 7 bases, J lost 1 base, and 10 bases lay in between. CDR3 length equals 13 residues. CDR3 nucleotide sequence: TGTGCCAGCAAGGGTGGGGGGAACACTGAAGCTTTCTTT. Encoded protein: CASKGGGNTEAFF.

There are a few counts of this clonotype. The chain links TRBV19 to TRBJ2-2; the D gene is possibly TRBD2 (5 bases). The V gene lost 1 base and the J gene lost 1 base, with 10 bases spanning the gap. Germline values: CDR1 LNHDA, CDR2 SQIVND (reference sequence). The CDR3 extends over 16 amino acids. The DNA of the CDR3 is TGTGCCAGTAGTATAGCCTACGAGGGGAACACCGGGGAGCTGTTTTTT. Translating it yields CASSIAYEGNTGELFF.

J is TRBJ2-7 and V is TRBV7-2; no definite D call. The CDR3 is made up of 12 amino acids. V dropped 4 bases and J dropped 4 bases, with 8 bases sitting between them. Germline V gene data show CDR1 as SGHTA and CDR2 as FQGNSA. CDR3 loop: CASSYEFYEQYF. The CDR3 DNA sequence: TGTGCCAGCAGCTACGAATTTTACGAGCAGTACTTC.

Only a few counts were recorded for this clonotype. This chain joins TRBV12-3 or TRBV12-4 and TRBJ1-3; TRBD1 is a possible D gene (5 bases). CDR3 length equals 16 residues. Trimming removed 8 bases from V and 2 bases from J, with 19 bases in between. The CDR3 loop is CASSFFIQTAGNTIYF. CDR3 DNA: TGTGCCAGCTCCTTTTTTATCCAGACAGCTGGAAACACCATATATTTT.

This clonotype was detected only a few times. This chain connects TRBV27 to TRBJ2-7; 9 positions match TRBD2. CDR1 is MNHEY and CDR2 is SMNVEV in the germline V gene (reference sequence). CDR3 length equals 15 residues. V gave up 5 bases and J gave up 1 base; unmatched junction bases: 6. The CDR3 region is CASSRSGGGSYEQYV. CDR3 nucleotides: TGTGCCAGCAGTCGTAGCGGGGGCGGTTCCTACGAGCAGTACGTC.

The chain joins TRBV5-1 to TRBJ2-7; D uncertain. The CDR3 runs 11 residues. Trimming removed 7 bases from V and 6 bases from J, with 11 bases in between. Germline loops: CDR1 SGHRS, CDR2 YFSETQ. CDR3 residues: CASYLGGEQYF. DNA for the CDR3: TGCGCCAGCTACTTGGGTGGCGAGCAGTACTTC. Complete variable domain (other parts from reference TRBV5-1 and TRBJ2-7): KAGVTQTPRYLIKTRGQQVTLSCSPISGHRSVSWYQQTPGQGLQFLFEYFSETQRNKGNFPGRFSGRQFSNSRSEMNVSTLELGDSALYLCASYLGGEQYFGPGTRLTVT.

About this clonotype: A read error is possible here, since a much larger clone lies one base away. The chain employs TRBV6-4 and TRBJ1-1; D possibly corresponds to TRBD1 (5 bases). Germline V gene sequence: CDR1 MRHNA, CDR2 SNTAGT. CDR3 size: 13 residues. Trimming left V 2 bases short and J 1 base short, with 5 bases between. The CDR3 here is CASSDGGNTEAFF. The CDR3 nucleotides are TGTGCCAGCAGTGACGGGGGGAACACTGAAGCTTTCTTT.

The V gene is TRBV5-6, the J gene TRBJ2-1; TRBD2 is a possible D gene (6 bases). V lost 0 bases and J lost 7, with 11 bases in between. CDR3 length: 14 amino acids. CDR1 and CDR2 from the germline V gene are SGHDT and YYEEEE. The chain's CDR3 is CASSLGSSVNEQFF. The CDR3 bases are TGTGCCAGCAGCTTGGGGTCTAGCGTGAATGAGCAGTTCTTC.

This clonotype was seen at least ten times. V usage is TRBV10-3 and J usage is TRBJ2-1, with D perhaps assigned TRBD1 or TRBD2 (5 bases each). CDR1 is ENHRY and CDR2 is SYGVKD in the germline V gene. V lost 10 bases and J 7 bases, leaving 23 bases between the germline ends. The CDR3 totals 15 residues. CDR3 loop: CATELSQARRNEQFF. CDR3 in DNA: TGTGCCACCGAACTGTCACAGGCCCGGAGGAATGAGCAGTTCTTC.

The genes are TRBV2 and TRBJ2-5; D gene unclear. Germline assignment: CDR1 SNHLY and CDR2 FYNNEI. This CDR3 is 14 amino acids long. V lost 2 bases and J 3 bases, leaving 10 bases between the germline ends. CDR3 region: CASSEKLFEETQYF. CDR3 nucleotides: TGTGCCAGCAGTGAAAAGCTGTTTGAAGAGACCCAGTACTTC.

This clonotype was recorded at least ten times. The chain has TRBV7-9 and TRBJ1-1; D gene ambiguous. V was pared by 5 bases and J by 5 bases, with 9 bases between. The V gene's germline CDR1 is SEHNR and CDR2 FQNEAQ (reference sequence). The CDR3 sequence is 12 residues long. This CDR3 is CASSPPRTEAFF. The CDR3 DNA follows: TGTGCCAGCAGCCCCCCCCGGACTGAAGCTTTCTTT.

This clonotype was found a few times. This chain joins TRBV7-9 and TRBJ2-7; D may be TRBD1 (6 bases). Trimming took off 5 bases at V and 2 bases at J, with 13 bases between the two ends. The CDR3 is made up of 14 amino acids. Germline values: CDR1 SEHNR, CDR2 FQNEAQ (reference sequence). The DNA of the CDR3 is TGTGCCAGCAGCGGCCAGGACAGTCCCTACGAGCAGTACTTC. Translation: CASSGQDSPYEQYF.

Ten or more counts support this clonotype. The rearrangement uses TRBV7-6 and TRBJ2-3; no clear D gene. The germline gives CDR1 SGHVS, CDR2 FNYEAQ. V was trimmed by 5 bases and J by 0 bases, leaving 15 bases between them. The CDR3 length is 16 residues. The CDR3 DNA sequence: TGTGCCAGCAGCAACAACGAGTTTACTAGCACAGATACGCAGTATTTT. Its translation: CASSNNEFTSTDTQYF. Complete variable domain (other parts from reference TRBV7-6 and TRBJ2-3): GAGVSQSPRYKVTKRGQDVALRCDPISGHVSLYWYRQALGQGPEFLTYFNYEAQQDKSGLPNDRFSAERPEGSISTLTIQRTEQRDSAMYRCASSNNEFTSTDTQYFGPGTRLTVL.